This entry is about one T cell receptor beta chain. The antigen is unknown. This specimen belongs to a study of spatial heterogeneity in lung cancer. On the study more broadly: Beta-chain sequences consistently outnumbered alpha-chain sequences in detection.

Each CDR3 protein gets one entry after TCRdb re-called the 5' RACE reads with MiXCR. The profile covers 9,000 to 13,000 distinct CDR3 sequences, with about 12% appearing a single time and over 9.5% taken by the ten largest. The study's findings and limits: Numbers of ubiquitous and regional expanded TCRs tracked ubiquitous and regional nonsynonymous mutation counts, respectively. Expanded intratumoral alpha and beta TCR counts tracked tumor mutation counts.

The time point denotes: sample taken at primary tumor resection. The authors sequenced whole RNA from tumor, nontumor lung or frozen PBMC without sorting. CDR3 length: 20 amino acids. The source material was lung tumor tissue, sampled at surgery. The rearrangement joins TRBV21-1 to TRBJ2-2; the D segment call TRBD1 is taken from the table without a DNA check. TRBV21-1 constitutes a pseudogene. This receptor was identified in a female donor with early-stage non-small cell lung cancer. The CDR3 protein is CASRPKDRGYSKLNTGELFF. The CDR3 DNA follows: TGTGCCAGCCGGCCAAAGGACAGGGGATATTCTAAGCTGAACACCGGGGAGCTGTTTTTT.